Here is one T cell receptor beta chain with its context. Antigen specificity is unknown. Profiled with immunoSEQ multiplex PCR; TCRdb holds only in-frame clones, not every one. The table includes about 110,000 clones, approximately 89% detected once. The donors were part of the roughly 130-subject validation cohort, which stood apart from the 666-subject first cohort. This specimen belongs to a study of cytomegalovirus exposure and HLA in healthy donors. V gave up 2 bases and J gave up 1 base, with 5 bases separating them. This CDR3 region has 13 residues. From germline, CDR1 is SEHNR and CDR2 FQNEAQ (reference sequence). Whole-study results and caveats: In vitro checks showed that three CMV-associated chains really do target CMV antigens. A later analysis found first-cohort TCR clusters tended to co-occur in the 120 validation repertoires.

This TCR derives from a woman aged 18-29 years in good health and CMV-seronegative. V is TRBV7-9 and J is TRBJ1-1; D remains ambiguous. Sequences were obtained from PBMCs. The CDR3 coding sequence is TGTGCCAGCAGCTTACTCTCGAACACTGAAGCTTTCTTT. Protein product: CASSLLSNTEAFF.